The sequence of this TCR beta chain was determined in a study of cytomegalovirus exposure and HLA in healthy donors. Study findings and constraints: CMV serostatus was the sole immune exposure data available. Several of the most significant clusters were apparently associated with common viral pathogens in a later analysis.

Germline V CDR1 and CDR2: MGHDK, SYGVNS. V lost 5 bases and J lost 3, with 12 bases in between. This CDR3 has 14 amino acids. As concerns this clone: Its antigen is unknown.

Amplification used 60 Vbeta primers and 13 Jbeta primers. Some clones are missing from TCRdb's copy, which holds only in-frame ones; the method was immunoSEQ multiplex PCR. This table holds some 150,000 clones, 60% to 80% found once. The chain joins TRBV25-1 to TRBJ2-3; no clear D. Material: PBMCs. This clonotype was obtained from a female donor in good health and CMV-seronegative. DNA for the CDR3: TGTGCCAGCAGTCAAGATCCAGGAACAGATACGCAGTATTTT. Translation: CASSQDPGTDTQYF.